Below are 12 T cell receptor beta chains sequenced from a single sample in a study of blood T cell repertoires in COVID-19. Measured with immunoSEQ multiplex PCR; TCRdb has only the in-frame clones, and not every one. The sample holds over 350,000 clones, 88% seen once. The specimen sequenced was PBMCs or T cells enriched from blood (not recorded which). The receptors stem from a woman aged 18-29 years who had recovered from COVID-19.

This clone showed up just a few times. The CDR3 spells CASSYSSGRALEQYF. The CDR3 nucleotides are TGTGCCAGCAGTTACTCGAGCGGTAGGGCCCTCGAGCAGTACTTC. V gene TRBV6-5 combines with J gene TRBJ2-7; maybe TRBD2 (5 bases). The V end lost 0 bases, the J end lost 6 bases, and 15 bases lay between the germline ends. CDR1 is MNHEY and CDR2 is SVGAGI in the germline V gene. CDR3 length equals 15 residues.

The CDR3 DNA reads as TGCGCCAGCAGCGCCCGGACAGGGGAGAACTATGGCTACACCTTC. Translated: CASSARTGENYGYTF. The rearrangement links TRBV4-1 to TRBJ1-2; 9 positions agree with TRBD1. The CDR3 has 15 residues. CDR1 MGHRA and CDR2 YSYEKL come from the germline V gene. V lost 5 bases, J lost 2 bases, and 6 bases stayed unmatched.

J is TRBJ1-1 and V is TRBV5-1; 7 bases agree with TRBD1. The CDR3 is made up of 16 amino acids. V was clipped by 4 bases and J by 2 bases; unmatched bases: 11. Looked up from germline, CDR1 is SGHRS and CDR2 is YFSETQ. The CDR3 loop reads CASSAEAGGSNTEAFF. The DNA for the CDR3 is TGCGCCAGCAGCGCCGAGGCAGGGGGGAGCAACACTGAAGCTTTCTTT.

The chain uses TRBV10-3 and TRBJ1-1, with 8 bases identical to TRBD1. CDR1 is ENHRY, CDR2 SYGVKD, per germline. The trim removed 5 bases at V and 0 bases at J, leaving 5 bases unmatched. The CDR3 is 15 residues long. The CDR3: CAISPQGALNTEAFF. CDR3 sequence (DNA): TGTGCCATCAGTCCCCAGGGGGCCTTGAACACTGAAGCTTTCTTT.

CDR3 amino acids: CASSQDTGTVSRYGYTF. The CDR3, as DNA: TGCGCCAGCAGCCAAGATACCGGGACAGTATCCCGTTATGGCTACACCTTC. The chain recombines TRBV5-1 with TRBJ1-2; 7 nucleotides match TRBD1. This CDR3 spans 17 amino acids. V shed 4 bases, J shed 5 bases, and the junction held 17 bases outside the gene matches. Germline V CDR1 and CDR2: SGHRS, YFSETQ. The whole variable domain, remainder taken from reference TRBV5-1 and TRBJ1-2, is KAGVTQTPRYLIKTRGQQVTLSCSPISGHRSVSWYQQTPGQGLQFLFEYFSETQRNKGNFPGRFSGRQFSNSRSEMNVSTLELGDSALYLCASSQDTGTVSRYGYTFGSGTRLTVV.

The chain recombines TRBV2 with TRBJ2-3, with TRBD2 identical over 8 bases. Trimming took 2 bases from V and 2 from J; bases not matched to a gene: 12. Germline V gene data show CDR1 as SNHLY and CDR2 as FYNNEI. This CDR3 has 18 residues. CDR3 sequence: CASSELFRGTRATDTQYF. The CDR3, as DNA: TGTGCCAGCAGTGAATTATTCCGTGGGACTAGGGCCACAGATACGCAGTATTTT.

The sample holds one count of this clone. The rearrangement joins TRBV19 to TRBJ1-1, with 9 bases fitting TRBD1. The CDR3 spans 15 residues. Trimming cost V 9 bases and J 6 bases; bases outside gene matches: 14. Per the germline V gene, CDR1 is LNHDA and CDR2 is SQIVND (reference sequence). The CDR3 region has the DNA TGTGCCAGCCGACGGCCCTGGACAGGGGACGCTGAAGCTTTCTTT. It yields the protein CASRRPWTGDAEAFF.

This rearrangement joins TRBV6-5 to TRBJ1-3; 7 nucleotides line up with TRBD1. Germline V gene lookup returns CDR1 MNHEY and CDR2 SVGAGI. V dropped 5 bases and J dropped 4; count of bases not matched to a gene: 8. There are 15 residues in the CDR3. CDR3 nucleotide sequence: TGTGCCAGCAGTCCCGGGACAGTTCAAGGAAACACCATATATTTT. This gives the protein CASSPGTVQGNTIYF.

This clone was seen a handful of times. The chain is built from TRBV7-2 and TRBJ1-2, with 7 bases identical to TRBD1. V lost 5 bases to trimming and J lost 4 bases; unmatched junction nucleotides: 10. CDR3 length equals 15 residues. CDR1 and CDR2 from the germline V gene are SGHTA and FQGNSA. CDR3 loop: CASSPPTGFAYGYTF. As DNA, the CDR3 is TGTGCCAGCAGCCCCCCGACAGGGTTCGCCTATGGCTACACCTTC.

The chain carries TRBV10-1 and TRBJ2-7, with 12 bases matching TRBD1. Trimming took 2 bases from V and 5 from J; bases not matched to a gene: 4. CDR3 length equals 15 residues. Germline values: CDR1 WNHNN, CDR2 SYGVQD (reference sequence). The CDR3 region has the DNA TGCGCCAGCAGTGAGGCCGGGACAGGGGGCCACGAGCAGTACTTC. This gives the protein CASSEAGTGGHEQYF.

This clone has a handful of counts. V and J are TRBV7-2 and TRBJ1-3; possible D gene TRBD1, 6 bases. Germline V lookup: CDR1 SGHTA, CDR2 FQGNSA. The CDR3 spans 15 residues. Trimming took 3 bases from V and 0 from J, leaving 9 bases between them. The CDR3 sequence is CASSFTGSSGNTIYF. The CDR3 DNA is TGTGCCAGCAGCTTTACAGGGAGCTCTGGAAACACCATATATTTT.

The rearrangement uses TRBV2 and TRBJ2-5, with 11 nucleotides matching TRBD2. The CDR3 runs 16 residues. Germline trimming cut 4 bases from V and 1 base from J; bases unmatched to any gene: 5. Germline V gives CDR1 SNHLY, CDR2 FYNNEI. CDR3 sequence: CASSVLSGGGQETQYF. CDR3 DNA: TGTGCCAGCAGTGTACTTAGCGGGGGGGGCCAAGAGACCCAGTACTTC.